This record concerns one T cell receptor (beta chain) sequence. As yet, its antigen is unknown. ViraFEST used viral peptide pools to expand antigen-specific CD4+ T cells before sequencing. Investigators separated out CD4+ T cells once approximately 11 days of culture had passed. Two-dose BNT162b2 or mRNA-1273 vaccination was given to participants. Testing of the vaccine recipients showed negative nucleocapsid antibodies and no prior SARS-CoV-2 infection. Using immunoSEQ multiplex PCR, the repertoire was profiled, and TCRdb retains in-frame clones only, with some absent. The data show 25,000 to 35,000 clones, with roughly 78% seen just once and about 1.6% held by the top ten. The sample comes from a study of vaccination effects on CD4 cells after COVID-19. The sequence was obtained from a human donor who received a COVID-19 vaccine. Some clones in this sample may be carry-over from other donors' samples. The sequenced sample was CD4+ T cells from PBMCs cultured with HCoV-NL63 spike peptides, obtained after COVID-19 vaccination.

In DNA, the CDR3 is TGTGCCAGCAGCTTAGTTAGGGGAACCGGGGAGCTGTTTTTT. Translation: CASSLVRGTGELFF. The chain carries TRBV7-2 and TRBJ2-2, with a weak D call TRBD1 (5 bases). CDR3 length equals 14 residues. CDR1 is SGHTA, CDR2 FQGNSA, per germline. V was cut by 1 base and J by 5 bases, with 8 bases left in between.